This T cell receptor beta chain was found in a study of control samples from healthy donors and cancer patients (dated by TCRdb to 2019 to 2021). A word on this clone: Its target antigen remains unknown. Per-base quality was not reported, and no clone a single base away is much larger than it.

The library was generated by the immunoSEQ multiplex PCR assay. Sourced from immuneACCESS, this table was stored by TCRdb with only in-frame sequences that have V and J called. A share of the clones is absent; for the studies checked, an unresolved V gene accounts for under half, and the remainder has no known explanation. The sample table lists roughly 88,000 clones, just over 90% of them with a count of one. In total, the top ten clones hold 0.85% to 1% of the sample. Per the germline V gene, SGHTA is the CDR1 and FQGNSA is the CDR2. The V end gives up 10 bases and the J end 0 bases, leaving 6 bases in the junction not matched to a gene. The CDR3 runs 14 residues from the cysteine to the phenylalanine. Just CDR3 DNA is preserved here, 42 bases in frame from base 1.

The sequencing input was blood. The receptor was isolated from a woman in her 30s in good health. The rearrangement joined TRBV7-2 to TRBJ1-5, with 7 bases in between that match TRBD1. The CDR3 protein: CAIRGQASNQPQHF. The sequence in DNA is TGTGCCATACGCGGACAGGCTAGCAATCAGCCCCAGCATTTT.